Below, one TCR beta chain is given with its context. This record comes from a study of control samples from healthy donors and cancer patients. Assay: immunoSEQ multiplex PCR; the TCRdb copy retains only in-frame clones and omits some. The table lists 65,000 to 95,000 clones, over 75% of them singletons. Input material: blood. The TCR was taken from a man aged 45-65 years in good health.

CDR3: CASSLDPSNNEQFF. As DNA, the CDR3 is TGTGCCAGCAGCTTAGATCCCAGTAACAATGAGCAGTTCTTC. The chain joins TRBV11-3 to TRBJ2-1; no clear D. The CDR3 spans 14 residues. V was clipped by 0 bases and J by 5 bases, with 8 bases between them. The germline gives CDR1 SGHNT, CDR2 YENEEA.